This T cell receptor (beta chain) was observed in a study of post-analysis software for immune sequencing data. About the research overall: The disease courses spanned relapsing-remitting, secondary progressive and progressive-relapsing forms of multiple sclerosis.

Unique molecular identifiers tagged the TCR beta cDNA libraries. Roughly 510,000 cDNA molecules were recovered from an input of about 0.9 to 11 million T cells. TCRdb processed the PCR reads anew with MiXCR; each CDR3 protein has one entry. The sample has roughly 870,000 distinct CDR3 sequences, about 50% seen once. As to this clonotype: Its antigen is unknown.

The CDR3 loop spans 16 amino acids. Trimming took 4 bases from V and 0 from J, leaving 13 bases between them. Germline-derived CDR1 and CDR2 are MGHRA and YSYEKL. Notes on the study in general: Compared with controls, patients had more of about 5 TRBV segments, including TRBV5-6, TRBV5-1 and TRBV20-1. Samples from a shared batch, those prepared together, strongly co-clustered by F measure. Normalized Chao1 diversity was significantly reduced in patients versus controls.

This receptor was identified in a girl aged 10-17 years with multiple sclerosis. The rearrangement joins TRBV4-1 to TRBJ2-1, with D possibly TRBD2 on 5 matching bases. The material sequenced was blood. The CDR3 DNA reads TGCGCCAGCAGCCCCGAAGGACTTAGCTCCTACAATGAGCAGTTCTTC. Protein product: CASSPEGLSSYNEQFF.